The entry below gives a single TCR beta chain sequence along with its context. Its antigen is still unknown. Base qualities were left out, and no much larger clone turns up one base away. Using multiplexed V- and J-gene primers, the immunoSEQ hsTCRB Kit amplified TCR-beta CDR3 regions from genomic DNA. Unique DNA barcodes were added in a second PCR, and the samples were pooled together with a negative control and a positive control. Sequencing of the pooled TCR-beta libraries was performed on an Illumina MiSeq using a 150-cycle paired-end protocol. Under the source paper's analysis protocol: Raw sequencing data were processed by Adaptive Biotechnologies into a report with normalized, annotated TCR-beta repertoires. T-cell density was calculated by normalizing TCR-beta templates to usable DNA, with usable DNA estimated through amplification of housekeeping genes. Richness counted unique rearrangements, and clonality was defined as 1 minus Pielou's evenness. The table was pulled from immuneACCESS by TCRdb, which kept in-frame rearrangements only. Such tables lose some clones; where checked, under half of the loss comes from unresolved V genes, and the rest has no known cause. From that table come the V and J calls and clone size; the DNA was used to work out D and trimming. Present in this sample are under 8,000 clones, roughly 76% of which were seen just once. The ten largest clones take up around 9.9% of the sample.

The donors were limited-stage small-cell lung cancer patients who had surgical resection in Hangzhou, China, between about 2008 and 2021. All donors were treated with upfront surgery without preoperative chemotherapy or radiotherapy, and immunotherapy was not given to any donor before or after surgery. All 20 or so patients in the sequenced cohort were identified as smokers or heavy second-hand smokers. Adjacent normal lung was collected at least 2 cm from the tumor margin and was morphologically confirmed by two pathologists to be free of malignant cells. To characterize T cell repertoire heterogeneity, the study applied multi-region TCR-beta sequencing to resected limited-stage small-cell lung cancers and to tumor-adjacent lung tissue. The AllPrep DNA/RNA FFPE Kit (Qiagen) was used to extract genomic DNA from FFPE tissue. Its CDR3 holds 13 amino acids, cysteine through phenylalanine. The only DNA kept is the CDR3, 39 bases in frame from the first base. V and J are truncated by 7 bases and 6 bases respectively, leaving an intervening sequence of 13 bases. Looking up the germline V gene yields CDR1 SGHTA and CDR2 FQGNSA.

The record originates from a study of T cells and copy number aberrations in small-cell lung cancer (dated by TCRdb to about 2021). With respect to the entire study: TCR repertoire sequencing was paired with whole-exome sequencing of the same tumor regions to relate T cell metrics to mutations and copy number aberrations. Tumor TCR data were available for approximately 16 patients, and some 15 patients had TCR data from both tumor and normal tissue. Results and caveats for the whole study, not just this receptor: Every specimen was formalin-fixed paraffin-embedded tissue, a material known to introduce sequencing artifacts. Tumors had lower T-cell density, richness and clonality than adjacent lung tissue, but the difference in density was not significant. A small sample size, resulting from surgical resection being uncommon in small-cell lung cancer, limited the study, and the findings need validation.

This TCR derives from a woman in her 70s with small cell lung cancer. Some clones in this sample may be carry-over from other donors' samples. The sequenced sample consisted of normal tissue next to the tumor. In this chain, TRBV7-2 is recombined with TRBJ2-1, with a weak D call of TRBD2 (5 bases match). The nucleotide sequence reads TGTGCCAGCAACCGAGGACTCTTCAATGAGCAGTTCTTC. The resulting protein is CASNRGLFNEQFF.